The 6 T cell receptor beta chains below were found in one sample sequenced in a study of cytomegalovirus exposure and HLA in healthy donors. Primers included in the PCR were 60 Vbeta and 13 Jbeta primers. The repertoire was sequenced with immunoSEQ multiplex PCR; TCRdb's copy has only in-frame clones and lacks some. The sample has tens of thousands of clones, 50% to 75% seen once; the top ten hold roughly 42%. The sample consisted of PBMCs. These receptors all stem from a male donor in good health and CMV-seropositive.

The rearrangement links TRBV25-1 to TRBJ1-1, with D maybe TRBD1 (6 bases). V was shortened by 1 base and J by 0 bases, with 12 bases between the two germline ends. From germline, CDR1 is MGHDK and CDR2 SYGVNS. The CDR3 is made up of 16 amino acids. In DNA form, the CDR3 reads TGTGCCAGCAGTGAATCGGACAGCAGCATGAACACTGAAGCTTTCTTT. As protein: CASSESDSSMNTEAFF. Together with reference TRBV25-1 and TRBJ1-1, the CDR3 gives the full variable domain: EADIYQTPRYLVIGTGKKITLECSQTMGHDKMYWYQQDPGMELHLIHYSYGVNSTEKGDLSSESTVSRIRTEHFPLTLESARPSHTSQYLCASSESDSSMNTEAFFGQGTRLTVV.

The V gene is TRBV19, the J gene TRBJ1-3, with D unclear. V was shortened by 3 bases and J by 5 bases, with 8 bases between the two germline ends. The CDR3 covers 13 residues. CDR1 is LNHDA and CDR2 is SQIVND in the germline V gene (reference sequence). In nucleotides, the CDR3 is TGTGCCAGTAGTATTGACTCACGAAACACCATATATTTT. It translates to CASSIDSRNTIYF.

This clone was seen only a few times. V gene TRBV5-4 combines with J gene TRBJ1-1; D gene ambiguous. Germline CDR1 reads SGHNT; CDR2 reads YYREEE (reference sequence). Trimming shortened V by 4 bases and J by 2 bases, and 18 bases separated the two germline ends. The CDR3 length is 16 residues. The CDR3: CASSPADQIFNTEAFF. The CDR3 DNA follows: TGTGCCAGCAGCCCCGCTGATCAGATATTTAACACTGAAGCTTTCTTT.

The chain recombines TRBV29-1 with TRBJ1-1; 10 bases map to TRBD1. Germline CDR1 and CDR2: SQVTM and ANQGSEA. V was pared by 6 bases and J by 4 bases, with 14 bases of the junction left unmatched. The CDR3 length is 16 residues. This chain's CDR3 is CSVPAGQGFVRTEAFF. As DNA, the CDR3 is TGCAGCGTCCCCGCGGGACAGGGGTTCGTTCGCACTGAAGCTTTCTTT.

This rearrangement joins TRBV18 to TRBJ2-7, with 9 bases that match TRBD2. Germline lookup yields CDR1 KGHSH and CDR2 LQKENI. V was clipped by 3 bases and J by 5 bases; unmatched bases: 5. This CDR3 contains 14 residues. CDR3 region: CASSPTSGFHEQYF. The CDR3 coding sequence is TGTGCCAGCTCACCGACTAGCGGATTCCACGAGCAGTACTTC.

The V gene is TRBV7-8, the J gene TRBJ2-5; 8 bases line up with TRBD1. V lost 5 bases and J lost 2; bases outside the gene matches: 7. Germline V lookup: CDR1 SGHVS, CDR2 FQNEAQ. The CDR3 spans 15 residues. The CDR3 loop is CASSPRTGLQETQYF. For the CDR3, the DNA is TGTGCCAGCAGCCCCCGGACAGGGCTTCAAGAGACCCAGTACTTC.